Reported below is one T cell receptor beta chain. Authors' analysis steps: Nucleated cell number was recorded as an estimate derived from reference gene primer amplification. Sequencing was performed with immunoSEQ multiplex PCR; in TCRdb, only in-frame clones are kept and a portion is missing. Clonal size and the V and J genes are those of that table, whereas D and trimming came from the DNA. The sample has some 70,000 clones, roughly 84% seen once; the top ten hold about 6.6%. Germline-derived CDR1 and CDR2 are KGHSH and LQKENI. The CDR3 is made up of 16 amino acids. Unmatched junction bases numbered 4, after V lost 4 bases and J lost 0 bases. This sample was taken from a study of blood T cell repertoires in COVID-19. Study-wide context: Acute-phase and convalescent COVID-19 samples originated in the United States, Italy and Spain. T cells, B-cell-depleted T cells, or PBMCs supplied cDNA or gDNA.

The sequence derives from a man over 45 with active COVID-19. The sequenced material came from peripheral blood. The chain uses TRBV18 and TRBJ1-3, with 9 bases that match TRBD1. CDR3 DNA: TGTGCCAGCTCACAGGGGACAGGGAGCTCTGGAAACACCATATATTTT. This translates into CASSQGTGSSGNTIYF.